This T cell receptor (beta chain) came from a study of blood T cell repertoires in COVID-19. Assay: immunoSEQ multiplex PCR; the TCRdb copy retains only in-frame clones and omits some. This sample has 90,000 to 130,000 clones; approximately 90% occur once, and the top ten carry over 3%. Germline lookup yields CDR1 MNHNY and CDR2 SVGAGI (reference sequence). The CDR3 has 12 residues. The V and J ends lost 6 bases and 9 bases respectively, with 12 bases between them. Input material: peripheral blood. The chain joins TRBV6-6 to TRBJ2-4, with D tentatively TRBD1 (5 bases). The sequence derives from a woman aged 45-59 years with acute or convalescent COVID-19. CDR3 DNA sequence: TGTGCCAGCAGCGGTGGGGCCGGCATTCAGTACTTC. Encoded protein: CASSGGAGIQYF.